The clone carrying this T cell receptor (beta chain) was observed a handful of times. The sample comes from a study of T cell responses to AZD1222 COVID-19 vaccine. The table came from immunoSEQ multiplex PCR; TCRdb's copy has only in-frame clones and leaves some out. Among some 70,000 clones, approximately 80% were seen once, and the ten largest hold over 11%. The ends were cut back, 6 bases at V and 3 bases at J, with 15 bases in the middle. Germline CDR1 reads MGHRA; CDR2 reads YSYEKL. The CDR3 spans 15 residues. The chain joins TRBV4-1 to TRBJ2-1, with a weak D call TRBD1 (6 bases). The sequencing used peripheral blood, collected 28 days after the second AZD1222 dose. This clonotype originated in an adult who received the AZD1222 COVID-19 vaccine. The CDR3 sequence: CASRPGTLSYNEQFF. DNA of the CDR3: TGCGCCAGCAGGCCCGGGACATTAAGCTACAATGAGCAGTTCTTC.